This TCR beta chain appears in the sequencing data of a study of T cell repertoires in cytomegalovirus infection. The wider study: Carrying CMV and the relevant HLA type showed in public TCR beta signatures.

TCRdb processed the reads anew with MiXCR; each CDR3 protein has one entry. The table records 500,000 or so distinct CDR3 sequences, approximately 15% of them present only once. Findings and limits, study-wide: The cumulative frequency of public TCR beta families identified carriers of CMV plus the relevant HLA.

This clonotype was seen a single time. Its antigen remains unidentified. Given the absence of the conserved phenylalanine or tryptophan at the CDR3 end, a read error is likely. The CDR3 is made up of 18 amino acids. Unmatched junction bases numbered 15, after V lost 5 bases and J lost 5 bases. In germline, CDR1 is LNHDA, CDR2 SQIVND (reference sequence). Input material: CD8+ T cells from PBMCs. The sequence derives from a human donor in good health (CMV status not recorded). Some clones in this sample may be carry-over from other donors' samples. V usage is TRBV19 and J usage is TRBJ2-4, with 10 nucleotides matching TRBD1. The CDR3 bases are TGTGCCAGTAGTTCCTTGGCAGATGGGACAGGGGTCCAAAACATTCAGTACTTA. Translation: CASSSLADGTGVQNIQYL.